This T cell receptor beta chain was sequenced during a study of blood T cells in healthy people across ages. Study-wide results and limits: Naive T cell percentage and TCR beta diversity correlated strongly.

Comments on this clonotype: The antigen remains unidentified.

A second PCR of 7 to 11 cycles used a sample-barcoded 5' primer and a J-beta primer mix. A template-switch adaptor with 12 random nucleotides tagged each cDNA molecule. Using its own MiXCR run on the 5' RACE reads, TCRdb lists one record per CDR3 protein. This table has roughly 1,500,000 distinct CDR3 sequences, almost 35% appearing once. Germline CDR1 and CDR2: SEHNR and FQNEAQ (reference sequence). V was shortened by 5 bases and J by 10 bases, with 14 bases between the two germline ends. This CDR3 is 12 amino acids long. The chain joins TRBV7-9 to TRBJ1-1, with D unresolved. This sequence originates from a young woman in good health. Sequenced: blood. CDR3 coding DNA: TGTGCCAGCAGCGTCGACCGGGCACGAGCTTTCTTT. Translating it yields CASSVDRARAFF.